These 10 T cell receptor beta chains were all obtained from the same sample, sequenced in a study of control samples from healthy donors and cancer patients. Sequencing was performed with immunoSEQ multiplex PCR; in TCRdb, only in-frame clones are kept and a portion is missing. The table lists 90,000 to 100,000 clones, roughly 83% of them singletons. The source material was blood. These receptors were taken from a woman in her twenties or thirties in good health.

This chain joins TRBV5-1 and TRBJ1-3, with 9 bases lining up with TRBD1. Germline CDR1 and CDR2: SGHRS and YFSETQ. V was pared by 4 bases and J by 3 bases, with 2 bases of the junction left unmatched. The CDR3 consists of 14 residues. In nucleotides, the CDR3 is TGCGCCAGCAGCCGGACAGGGGTTGGAAACACCATATATTTT. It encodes CASSRTGVGNTIYF.

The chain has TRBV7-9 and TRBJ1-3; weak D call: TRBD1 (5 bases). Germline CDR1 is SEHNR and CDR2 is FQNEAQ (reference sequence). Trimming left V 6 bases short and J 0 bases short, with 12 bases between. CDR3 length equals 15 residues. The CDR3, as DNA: TGTGCCAGCAGACGGGACCTGAGCTCTGGAAACACCATATATTTT. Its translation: CASRRDLSSGNTIYF.

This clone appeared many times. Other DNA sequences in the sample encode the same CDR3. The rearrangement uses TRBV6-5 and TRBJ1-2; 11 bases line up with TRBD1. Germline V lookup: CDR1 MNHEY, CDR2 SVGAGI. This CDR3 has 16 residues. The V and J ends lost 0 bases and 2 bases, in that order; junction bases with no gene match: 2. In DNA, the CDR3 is TGTGCCAGCAGTTACTCAAGGACAGGGGGCAACTATGGCTACACCTTC. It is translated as CASSYSRTGGNYGYTF.

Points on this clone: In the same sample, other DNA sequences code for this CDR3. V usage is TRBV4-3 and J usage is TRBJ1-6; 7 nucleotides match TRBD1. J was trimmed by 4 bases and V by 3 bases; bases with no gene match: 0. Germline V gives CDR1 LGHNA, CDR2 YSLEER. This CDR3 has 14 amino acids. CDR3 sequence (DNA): TGCGCCAGCAGCCAGGGACAGTATAATTCACCCCTCCACTTT. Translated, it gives CASSQGQYNSPLHF.

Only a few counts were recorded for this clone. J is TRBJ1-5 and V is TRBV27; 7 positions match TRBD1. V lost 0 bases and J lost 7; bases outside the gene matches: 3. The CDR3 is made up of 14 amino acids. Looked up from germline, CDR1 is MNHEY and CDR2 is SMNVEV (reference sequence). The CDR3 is CASSLSRGRQPQHF. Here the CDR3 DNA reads TGTGCCAGCAGTTTATCGAGGGGGCGCCAGCCCCAGCATTTT.

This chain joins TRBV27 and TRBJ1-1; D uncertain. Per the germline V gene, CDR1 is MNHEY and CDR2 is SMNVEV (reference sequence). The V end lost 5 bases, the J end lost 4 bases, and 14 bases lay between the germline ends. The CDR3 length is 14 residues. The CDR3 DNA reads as TGTGCCAGCAGTCCCCTCCGGTCGGGCACTGAAGCTTTCTTT. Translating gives CASSPLRSGTEAFF.

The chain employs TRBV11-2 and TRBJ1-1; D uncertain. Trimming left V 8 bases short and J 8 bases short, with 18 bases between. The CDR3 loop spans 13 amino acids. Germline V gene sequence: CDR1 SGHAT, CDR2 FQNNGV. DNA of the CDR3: TGTGCCAGCTATCTTTCCGGGAGATTAGAAGCTTTCTTT. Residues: CASYLSGRLEAFF.

The CDR3 sequence: CASSKSRGIYNEQFF. The CDR3 coding sequence is TGTGCCAGCAGCAAAAGCAGGGGAATTTACAATGAGCAGTTCTTC. The chain carries TRBV5-4 and TRBJ2-1; D perhaps matches TRBD1 (6 bases). The CDR3 has 15 residues. The V end lost 4 bases, the J end lost 4 bases, and 15 bases lay between the germline ends. Germline loops: CDR1 SGHNT, CDR2 YYREEE (reference sequence).

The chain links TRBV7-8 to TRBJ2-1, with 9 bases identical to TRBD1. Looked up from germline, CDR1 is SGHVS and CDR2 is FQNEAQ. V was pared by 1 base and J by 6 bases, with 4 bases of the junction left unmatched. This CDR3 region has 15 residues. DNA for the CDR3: TGTGCCAGCAGCTTAGGTGGACAGGGGTCCAATGAGCAGTTCTTC. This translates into CASSLGGQGSNEQFF.

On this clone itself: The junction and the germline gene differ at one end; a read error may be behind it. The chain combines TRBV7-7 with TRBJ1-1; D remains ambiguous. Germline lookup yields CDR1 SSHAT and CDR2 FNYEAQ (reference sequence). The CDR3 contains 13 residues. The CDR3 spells CASSLGLTTEAFF. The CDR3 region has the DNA TGTGCTAGCAGCTTAGGGTTAACCACTGAAGCTTTCTTT.